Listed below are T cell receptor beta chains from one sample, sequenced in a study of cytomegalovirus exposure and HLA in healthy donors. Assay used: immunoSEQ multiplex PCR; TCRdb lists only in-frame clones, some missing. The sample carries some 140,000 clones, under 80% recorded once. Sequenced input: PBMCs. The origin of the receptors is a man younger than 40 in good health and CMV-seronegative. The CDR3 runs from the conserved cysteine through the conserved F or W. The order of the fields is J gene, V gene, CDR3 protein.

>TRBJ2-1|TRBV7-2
CASSLVRSYNEQFF
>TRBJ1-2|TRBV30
CAWSSATGGGYTF
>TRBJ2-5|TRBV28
CASSLPGGGETQYF
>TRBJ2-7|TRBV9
CASSGRDSGEQYF
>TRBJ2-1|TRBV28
CASSPAMSNEQFF
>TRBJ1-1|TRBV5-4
CASSLGDTRDTEAFF
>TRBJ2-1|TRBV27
CASSLTSGGNEQFF
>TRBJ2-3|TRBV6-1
CASSASGTLTDTQYF
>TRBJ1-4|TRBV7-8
CASSPNLGAGEKLFF
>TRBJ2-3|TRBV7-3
CASSLIAGGGTDTQYF
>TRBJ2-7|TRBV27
CASSRPGQSYEQYF
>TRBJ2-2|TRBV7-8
CASGLGQGNTGELFF
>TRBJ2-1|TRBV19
CASSDDRRTYNEQFF
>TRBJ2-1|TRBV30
CAWSQMSATYNEQFF
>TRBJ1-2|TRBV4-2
CASSQDLAGANYGYTF
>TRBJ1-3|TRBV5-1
CASSPAGGTGNTIYF
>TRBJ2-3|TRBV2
CASSPGQGTDTQYF
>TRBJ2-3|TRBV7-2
CASSLGQGWATDTQYF
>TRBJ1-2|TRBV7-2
CASSPGGDDYGYTF
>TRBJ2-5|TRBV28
CASSFFRGRETQYF
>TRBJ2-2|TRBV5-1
CASSFDRTGELFF
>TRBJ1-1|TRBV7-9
CASSSTAEAFF
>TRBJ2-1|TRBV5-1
CASSLQGGSYNEQFF
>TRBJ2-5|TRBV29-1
CSVEVVGQETQYF
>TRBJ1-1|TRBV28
CASCTAGRTTEAFF
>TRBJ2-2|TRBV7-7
CASSLTGQGNTGELFF
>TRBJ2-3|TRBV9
CASSRGGTDTQYF
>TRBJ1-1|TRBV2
CARGTEAFF
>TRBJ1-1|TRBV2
CASMTGTENTEAFF
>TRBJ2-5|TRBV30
CAWSLGVETQYF
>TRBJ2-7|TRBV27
CASSLGTGGFYYEQYF
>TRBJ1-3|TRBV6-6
CASTITDSYSGNTIYF
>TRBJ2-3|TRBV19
CASSPRDRGAGDTQYF
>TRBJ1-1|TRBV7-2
CASSPTRDTEAFF
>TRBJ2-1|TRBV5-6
CASSLMTSDHNEQFF
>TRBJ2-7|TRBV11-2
CASRTRTGTKLYEQYF
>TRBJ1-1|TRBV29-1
CSVEDWGERGMNTEAFF
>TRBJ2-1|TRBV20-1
CSASHTGEQFF
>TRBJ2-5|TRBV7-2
CASSLAPGSGETQYF
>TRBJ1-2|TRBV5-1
CASSLETGGRYYGYTF
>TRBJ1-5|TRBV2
CASSLDSNQPQHF
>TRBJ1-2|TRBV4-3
CASSQDSATGRGYTF
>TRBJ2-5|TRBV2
CASRGDSYVQETQYF
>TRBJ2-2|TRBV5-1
CASSLVPGQTGELFF
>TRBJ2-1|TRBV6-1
CASSEGPGGSHNEQFF
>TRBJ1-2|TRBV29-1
CSALLTGGNYGYPF
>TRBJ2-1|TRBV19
CASAQGTGDNEQFF
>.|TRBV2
CASFQSGEVPLYEQYF
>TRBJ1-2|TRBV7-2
CASSSSGTGGSYGYTF
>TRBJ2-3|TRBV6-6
CASRPGQGNRDTQYF
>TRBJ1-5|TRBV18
CASSGGGGNQPQHF
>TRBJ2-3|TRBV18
CASSTGTSGGASTDTQYF
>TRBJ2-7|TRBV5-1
CASSLMRGNYEQYF
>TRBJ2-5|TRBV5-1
CASSLNSGGAGETQYF